The present entry profiles one T cell receptor beta chain with its context. This clonotype showed up many times. Its antigen is unknown. Base-call qualities are not available, and no considerably larger clone is one nucleotide away. The CDR3, from cysteine to phenylalanine, totals 10 residues. Of all the DNA, just the CDR3 is kept, 30 bases in frame from base 1. Looking up the germline V gene (reference sequence) yields CDR1 GTSNPN and CDR2 SVGIG. Cut back by 8 bases and 5 bases, the V and J ends lie 9 bases apart. These data originate in a study of T cells in Graves' hyperthyroidism and ophthalmopathy (dated by TCRdb to the late 2010s). With respect to the entire study: Peripheral blood samples were taken at the time of initial diagnosis, prior to any treatment. Whether ophthalmopathy could be predicted prospectively was tested in an independent validation cohort made up of roughly 20 hyperthyroidism patients plus 17 patients who later progressed to ophthalmopathy. The paper describes TCR Vbeta CDR3 sequencing of 135 peripheral blood samples, made up of approximately 40 ophthalmopathy patients, 70 to 80 hyperthyroidism patients and 17 progressor patients. A discovery cohort of around 98 patients, approximately 45 with Graves' ophthalmopathy and more than 55 with stable Graves' hyperthyroidism, was used to find distinguishing TCR V-J signatures. After sampling, hyperthyroidism patients received methimazole starting at 30 mg daily, and ophthalmopathy patients received high-dose intravenous methylprednisolone. In about 6 Graves' hyperthyroidism patients, the study also compared T-cell repertoires from thyroid tissue with T-cell repertoires from blood. The 100 or so discovery patients were divided at random into training and test sets in a 7:3 ratio. The research as a whole found: Most expanded thyroid clonotypes (frequency above 0.001) were also detected in blood, suggesting blood repertoires may reflect thyroid immune responses. In cross-validation, a model built on a 13 V-J signature told ophthalmopathy apart from stable hyperthyroidism with 85% to 90% sensitivity and around 81% specificity, and in testing the same model reached 80%/75%. In validation, the model predicted progression to ophthalmopathy with approximately 71% sensitivity and approximately 78% specificity, a median of approximately 6.7 months before onset. Sample size was not statistically predetermined, and blinding of investigators to group allocation was not performed.

The TCR beta CDR3 regions were amplified from the RNA transcripts. A first-round RT-PCR of the TCR CDR3 used the HTBI primer set with the Qiagen OneStep RT-PCR kit. The libraries were constructed in a second round of multiplex PCR and then size-selected and purified. Libraries were sequenced paired-end with 100 bp reads on an Illumina HiSeq2000. For the original study's pipeline: Raw data were processed with SOAPnuke, discarding reads with adapters, uncalled bases, mean Phred below 15, or no exact constant-primer or identifier match. COPE v1.2.5 was used to merge the high-quality paired reads, and each unique nucleotide sequence was defined as a clonotype. MiTCR v1.1 was used to align the clonotypes against IMGT TRBV, TRBD and TRBJ reference segments. Only V-J combinations with frequency above 0.0001, covering roughly 99% of repertoires, were analysed. The TCS score was defined as the ratio of F50 (clonal expansion) to E x V (chaos), calculated using BLOSUM62-based TCRdist between CDR3 peptides within each V-J. Welch's t-statistics and random forest reduced around 510 V-J features to 10 to 15, which were used in a naive Bayes classifier (R e1071). The public reads were reanalyzed by TCRdb: fastp trimming at Q25, MiXCR alignment, in-frame beta chains only. Each entry is one CDR3 protein sequence, shown with its most common DNA and genes. The V and J calls were determined by TCRdb, not by the authors. In this sample the table shows around 350,000 distinct CDR3 sequences, approximately 14% of which occur a single time. Under 25% of the sample lies in the top ten.

Ophthalmopathy patients had moderately to severely active disease, with a Clinical Activity Score of 3 or more, a NOSPECS grade of 4 or more, and a disease duration of less than 3 months. The study excluded patients with uncontrolled infections, other autoimmune diseases, pregnancy or lactation. Diagnoses were established on the basis of clinical symptoms, serum thyroxine and TRAb, thyroid ultrasound, and orbital computed tomography. PBMCs were isolated from 8 to 10 ml of fresh peripheral blood by Ficoll-Paque density gradient centrifugation. Trizol reagent was used to extract total RNA, and RNA quality was then checked on an Agilent 2100 Bioanalyzer.

Material: blood. The receptor was isolated from a woman aged 55-69 years with Graves' ophthalmopathy. Recombination joined TRBV30 with TRBJ1-1; the D gene is perhaps TRBD1, from 5 matching bases. The CDR3 region: CAAWGTEAFF. The DNA reads TGTGCCGCCTGGGGGACTGAAGCTTTCTTT.